This TCR beta chain was profiled in a study of regulatory T cells in long-lasting Graves disease. General study points: Favoring TRBV28, TRBJ1-2 and TRBJ2-5 was a feature seen in persistent disease. New patients shared fewer public clonotypes (about 1,000) than persistent patients did (roughly 2,500).

Building of the TCR beta libraries involved iRepertoire HTBI primers and Arm-PCR of CDR3 regions. MiXCR, run by TCRdb on the multiplex PCR reads, gives a single entry per CDR3 protein. The table shows 400,000 or so distinct CDR3 sequences, with around 21% occurring only once. There are 15 residues in the CDR3. With 5 bases clipped from V and 2 bases from J, the junction kept 8 bases outside the gene matches. The V gene's germline CDR1 is SNHLY and CDR2 FYNNEI. Time point noted: persistent/refractory GD, antithyroid drugs over 5 years with positive TRAb. Extracted RNA from PBMCs served as the source of the TCR library. Regarding this clonotype: Its antigen is not identified. Only one base separates this from a far larger clonotype, so it likely reflects a read error. It is likely a read error, because the conserved phenylalanine at the end of the CDR3 is missing.

The genes are TRBV2 and TRBJ2-5; 7 nucleotides align to TRBD1. This specimen consisted of peripheral blood mononuclear cells (PBMCs), obtained when the disease was refractory, from a patient treated with antithyroid drugs. The clonotype was recovered from a female donor with Graves disease. The CDR3 nucleotides read TGTGCCAGCAGTCAGGACCGGGACAGACAAGAGACCCAGTACCTC. Encoded protein: CASSQDRDRQETQYL.